This record looks at one TCR beta chain sequence and its context. As processed by the authors: Reference gene primer amplification in the assay estimated nucleated cell counts. The table came from immunoSEQ multiplex PCR; TCRdb's copy has only in-frame clones and leaves some out. V and J calls and clone size follow that table, whereas D and trimming were derived from the DNA. The table lists about 220,000 clones, around 80% of them singletons. The germline V gene has CDR1 WNHNN and CDR2 SYGVQD (reference sequence). The CDR3 consists of 15 residues. The V and J ends lost 3 bases and 0 bases respectively, with 10 bases between them. These data come from a study of blood T cell repertoires in COVID-19. Overall study context: Samples of COVID-19 (acute and convalescent) were obtained from the United States, Italy and Spain. Sample material is recorded as cDNA or gDNA derived from T cells, B-cell-depleted T cells, or PBMCs.

Material for sequencing was peripheral blood. The sequence was obtained from a man aged 40-50 years who had recovered from COVID-19. This chain uses TRBV10-1 with TRBJ2-3; D is perhaps TRBD1 (6 bases). CDR3 in DNA: TGCGCCAGCAGTGAAGCAGGGGAAAGCACAGATACGCAGTATTTT. The encoded protein is CASSEAGESTDTQYF.